A selection of T cell receptor beta chains follows, all from one sample in a study of shared clonotypes between healthy human individuals. This table comes from immunoSEQ multiplex PCR, and its TCRdb copy is limited to in-frame clones, with some not included. The data contain over a million clones, approximately 98.5% of them singletons. The sample consisted of naive CD4+ T cells sorted from blood. Receptor source: a man aged 30 to 45 in good health. The CDR3 runs from the conserved cysteine through the conserved F or W. D genes are given only for firm matches. Some rows mark clone size as missing; the rest say once, few, many or name a class of expanded clone.

J gene	clone size	V gene	D gene	CDR3 protein	CDR3 DNA
TRBJ2-5	.	TRBV25-1	.	CASSANDRIEETQYF	TGTGCCAGCAGTGCTAATGACAGGATCGAAGAGACCCAGTACTTC
TRBJ2-7	.	TRBV25-1	.	CASSIPGAAWYEQYF	TGTGCCAGCAGTATCCCAGGGGCCGCGTGGTACGAGCAGTACTTC
TRBJ1-2	.	TRBV10-3	.	CAISELTGDSNYGYTF	TGTGCCATCAGTGAGCTGACAGGTGACTCTAACTATGGCTACACCTTC
TRBJ2-6	.	TRBV10-3	TRBD1	CAISGAGTGRTGANVLTF	TGTGCCATCAGTGGAGCCGGGACAGGGCGAACTGGGGCCAACGTCCTGACTTTC
TRBJ2-5	.	TRBV5-1	TRBD1	CASSSQTGVLETQYF	TGCGCCAGCAGCTCACAGACAGGGGTATTAGAGACCCAGTACTTC
TRBJ1-5	.	TRBV2	.	CASSEGVGEWQPQHF	TGTGCCAGCAGTGAAGGTGTGGGGGAGTGGCAGCCCCAGCATTTT
TRBJ1-4	.	TRBV28	.	CASRAAGGPTGKLFF	TGTGCCAGCAGGGCAGCCGGGGGGCCAACGGGAAAACTGTTTTTT
TRBJ2-3	.	TRBV6-4	.	CASREADTQYF	TGTGCCAGCAGGGAGGCAGATACGCAGTATTTT
TRBJ1-1	.	TRBV7-3	.	CASRLNSNTEAFF	TGTGCCAGCAGGCTTAATTCGAACACTGAAGCTTTCTTT
TRBJ2-3	.	TRBV10-3	.	CAISETLPAGPLTYF	TGTGCCATCAGTGAGACCTTACCCGCGGGACCCTTAACTTATTTT
TRBJ2-1	.	TRBV9	.	CASSVRSNTDNEQFF	TGTGCCAGCAGCGTACGGTCCAATACGGATAATGAGCAGTTCTTC
TRBJ2-4	.	TRBV15	.	CATSRVALQNIQYF	TGTGCCACCAGCAGAGTGGCCCTTCAAAACATTCAGTACTTC
TRBJ1-4	once	TRBV28	.	CASSSGAANEKLFF	TGTGCCAGCAGTTCGGGGGCGGCTAATGAAAAACTGTTTTTT
TRBJ2-2	.	TRBV11-2	TRBD2	CASSFWVAAGVAGELFF	TGTGCCAGCAGCTTTTGGGTCGCAGCGGGAGTCGCCGGGGAGCTGTTTTTT
TRBJ2-5	.	TRBV28	TRBD2	CASSPTSGRRETQYF	TGTGCCAGCAGTCCTACTAGCGGGAGACGAGAGACCCAGTACTTC
TRBJ2-2	.	TRBV27	.	CASSLDPGFTGELFF	TGTGCCAGCAGTTTAGATCCAGGGTTTACCGGGGAGCTGTTTTTT
TRBJ2-7	.	TRBV5-8	.	CASSLVRGYEQYF	TGTGCCAGCAGCTTGGTTCGGGGTTACGAGCAGTACTTC
TRBJ2-7	.	TRBV7-8	.	CASSLGTNSYEQYF	TGTGCCAGCAGCTTAGGCACAAACTCCTACGAGCAGTACTTC
TRBJ2-3	.	TRBV18	TRBD2	CASSPRGGLAGLDTQYF	TGTGCCAGCTCACCACGGGGGGGACTAGCAGGTTTGGATACGCAGTATTTT
TRBJ1-1	.	TRBV30	TRBD1	CAWSVRRGSEAFF	TGTGCCTGGAGTGTACGCAGGGGGAGTGAAGCTTTCTTT
TRBJ2-5	.	TRBV5-1	.	CASSLGGSLVETQYF	TGCGCCAGCAGCTTGGGGGGGAGTTTGGTAGAGACCCAGTACTTC
TRBJ2-5	.	TRBV29-1	TRBD1	CSVARTGGRLETQYF	TGCAGCGTTGCCAGGACAGGGGGCAGGTTGGAGACCCAGTACTTC
TRBJ1-2	.	TRBV19	TRBD1	CASSIRSTGWNYGYTF	TGTGCCAGTAGTATCCGCTCGACAGGGTGGAACTATGGCTACACCTTC
TRBJ2-5	.	TRBV18	TRBD2	CASSPPSGQGETQYF	TGTGCCAGCTCACCACCTAGCGGGCAAGGGGAGACCCAGTACTTC
TRBJ2-2	.	TRBV29-1	.	CSVGWRGTGELFF	TGCAGCGTTGGGTGGAGGGGCACCGGGGAGCTGTTTTTT
TRBJ2-3	.	TRBV5-1	.	CASSLASQASTDTQYF	TGCGCCAGCAGCTTGGCCTCTCAGGCTAGCACAGATACGCAGTATTTT
TRBJ2-3	.	TRBV7-3	TRBD2	CASSLGGLATDTQYF	TGTGCCAGCAGCTTAGGGGGACTAGCAACAGATACGCAGTATTTT
TRBJ2-5	.	TRBV5-1	TRBD2	CASSFGLVETQYF	TGCGCCAGCTCTTTCGGACTAGTAGAGACCCAGTACTTC
TRBJ1-3	.	TRBV6-1	.	CASSSTGGNTIYF	TGTGCCAGCAGTTCCACCGGAGGAAACACCATATATTTT
TRBJ1-4	once	TRBV27	.	CASSLSRWGEKLFF	TGTGCCAGCAGTTTATCCAGATGGGGAGAAAAACTGTTTTTT
TRBJ2-1	.	TRBV5-1	TRBD1	CASSLRDRAYNEQFF	TGCGCCAGCAGCCTCCGGGACAGGGCCTACAATGAGCAGTTCTTC
TRBJ2-2	.	TRBV19	TRBD2	CASRGTSGILLNTGELFF	TGTGCCAGTAGAGGGACTAGCGGGATCTTGCTGAACACCGGGGAGCTGTTTTTT
TRBJ2-1	.	TRBV4-1	TRBD2	CASSQDRLASYNEQFF	TGCGCCAGCAGCCAAGATCGACTAGCGTCCTACAATGAGCAGTTCTTC
TRBJ2-3	.	TRBV7-3	.	CASSSLSTYRDATTDTQYF	TGTGCCAGCAGCTCCCTTTCGACTTACAGGGACGCCACCACAGATACGCAGTATTTT